The 9 T cell receptor beta chains given below trace back to one sample, sequenced in a study of cytomegalovirus exposure and HLA in healthy donors. 13 Jbeta primers and 60 Vbeta primers were used for the PCR. Some clones are missing from TCRdb's copy, which holds only in-frame ones; the method was immunoSEQ multiplex PCR. There are 150,000 to 200,000 clones in the sample, with 2% to 2.5% held by the top ten. The sequenced sample consisted of PBMCs. All receptors come from a man younger than 45 in good health and CMV-seronegative.

DNA for the CDR3: TGCGCCAGCAGCCAAGCCTCCCGGGACTTAGCCTACGAGCAGTACTTC. It yields the protein CASSQASRDLAYEQYF. The chain uses TRBV4-1 and TRBJ2-7, with D tentatively TRBD2 (6 bases). This CDR3 region has 16 residues. Germline CDR1 reads MGHRA; CDR2 reads YSYEKL. V was cut by 1 base and J by 2 bases, with 15 bases left in between.

The chain uses TRBV6-1 and TRBJ2-3; TRBD2 aligns across 8 bases. The CDR3 has 14 amino acids. Trimming took 7 bases from V and 3 from J; bases not matched to a gene: 6. Per the germline V gene, CDR1 is MNHNS and CDR2 is SASEGT. As DNA, the CDR3 is TGTGCCAGCAAGCGGGAGAGTAGTACAGATACGCAGTATTTT. Protein sequence: CASKRESSTDTQYF.

The chain links TRBV6-4 to TRBJ2-1, with 9 bases aligning to TRBD1. CDR1 MRHNA and CDR2 SNTAGT come from the germline V gene. The CDR3 has 20 amino acids. V was pared by 4 bases and J by 2 bases, with 18 bases of the junction left unmatched. CDR3 residues: CASSALTGGRGVTAYNEQFF. CDR3 nucleotide sequence: TGTGCCAGCAGTGCACTGACAGGGGGACGCGGGGTTACGGCCTACAATGAGCAGTTCTTC.

V is TRBV30 and J is TRBJ1-1, with D perhaps matching TRBD1 (6 bases). The germline V and J ends were trimmed by 3 bases and 2 bases, with 13 bases remaining between them. The CDR3 consists of 14 residues. Germline CDR1 reads GTSNPN; CDR2 reads SVGIG (reference sequence). The CDR3 DNA sequence: TGTGCCTGGAGCAGAACAGGGTACAACACTGAAGCTTTCTTT. This sequence encodes CAWSRTGYNTEAFF.

The genes are TRBV28 and TRBJ1-4; 10 nucleotides match TRBD1. Germline values: CDR1 MDHEN, CDR2 SYDVKM. The CDR3 consists of 17 residues. V lost 3 bases to trimming and J lost 5 bases; unmatched junction nucleotides: 9. The CDR3 DNA reads TGTGCCAGCAGTTTGTTGACAGGGGGCATATGGAATGAAAAACTGTTTTTT. Translation: CASSLLTGGIWNEKLFF.

The chain recombines TRBV7-8 with TRBJ2-7; weak D call: TRBD2 (5 bases). The germline CDR1 and CDR2 sequences are SGHVS and FQNEAQ. This CDR3 spans 15 amino acids. Trimming stripped 3 bases from V and 3 bases from J, with 15 bases between. The CDR3 coding sequence is TGTGCCAGCAGCTTCTCACCGGACTTTTACTACGAGCAGTACTTC. This sequence encodes CASSFSPDFYYEQYF.

The genes are TRBV2 and TRBJ2-5; D is ambiguous. The V gene's germline CDR1 is SNHLY and CDR2 FYNNEI. This CDR3 has 12 residues. The V and J ends lost 4 bases and 4 bases respectively, with 7 bases between them. The CDR3 nucleotides read TGTGCCAGCAGTGGAGGAATAGAGACCCAGTACTTC. Protein: CASSGGIETQYF.

CDR3 in DNA: TGTGCCAGCAGCCTCCTCGGGCTAGCGGGCTCCTACAATGAGCAGTTCTTC. It translates to CASSLLGLAGSYNEQFF. This rearrangement joins TRBV14 to TRBJ2-1; TRBD2 matches 8 bases. This CDR3 is built from 17 residues. From germline, CDR1 is SGHDN and CDR2 FVKESK. J lost 0 bases, V lost 4 bases, and 8 bases had no gene match.

The chain links TRBV29-1 to TRBJ1-1; possibly TRBD1 for D (6 bases). Germline V gene data show CDR1 as SQVTM and CDR2 as ANQGSEA. The CDR3 runs 14 residues. The ends were cut back, 6 bases at V and 1 base at J, with 15 bases in the middle. The CDR3 here is CSVGDRRGNTEAFF. As DNA, the CDR3 is TGCAGCGTAGGGGACCGCAGGGGGAACACTGAAGCTTTCTTT.